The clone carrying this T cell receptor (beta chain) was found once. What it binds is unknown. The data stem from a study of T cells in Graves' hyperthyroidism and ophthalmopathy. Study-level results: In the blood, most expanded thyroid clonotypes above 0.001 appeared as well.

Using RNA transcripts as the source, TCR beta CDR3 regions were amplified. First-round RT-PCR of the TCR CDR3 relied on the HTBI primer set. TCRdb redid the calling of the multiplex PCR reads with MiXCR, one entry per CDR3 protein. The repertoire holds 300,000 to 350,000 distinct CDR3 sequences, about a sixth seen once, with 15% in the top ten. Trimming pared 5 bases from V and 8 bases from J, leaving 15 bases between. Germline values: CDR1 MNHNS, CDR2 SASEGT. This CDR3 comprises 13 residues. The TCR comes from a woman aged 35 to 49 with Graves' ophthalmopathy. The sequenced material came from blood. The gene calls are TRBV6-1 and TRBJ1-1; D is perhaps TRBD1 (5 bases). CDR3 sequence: CASSIGTTREAFF. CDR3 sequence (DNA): TGTGCCAGCAGTATTGGGACGACCAGGGAAGCTTTCTTT.